This is a list of T cell receptor beta chains from one sample in a study of CD8 T cells in Susac syndrome. TCRdb reprocessed the immunoSEQ multiplex PCR reads with MiXCR, giving one entry per CDR3 protein. Found here are a few hundred thousand distinct CDR3 sequences, roughly 94% of them singletons; the top ten hold approximately 0.065%. Sequences were obtained from CD4+ T cells from PBMCs. Every receptor here comes from a human donor with multiple sclerosis. Each CDR3 is given with its conserved first and last residue. D genes are given only for firm matches. For some rows the clone size is stated as once, few or many, or as a class when expanded; others skip it.

clone_size	v_call	d_call	j_call	cdr3_nt	cdr3_aa
few	TRBV7-7	TRBD2	TRBJ2-1	TGTGCTAGCAGTCGGGCTAGCGGGGCGCAGTATGAGCAGTTCTTC	CASSRASGAQYEQFF
-	TRBV10-3	TRBD1	TRBJ1-1	TGTGCCATCAGTGACCCGACTAGGGACAGGGGGCTTGGAGCTTTCTTT	CAISDPTRDRGLGAFF
few	TRBV11-2	-	TRBJ2-5	TGTGCCAGCAGCTTGACAAGGGAGACCCAGTACTTC	CASSLTRETQYF
-	TRBV14	-	TRBJ1-1	TGTGCCAGCAGTAAGACACAGGTGGGGGTCACTGAAGCTTTCTTT	CASSKTQVGVTEAFF
-	TRBV3-1	TRBD1	TRBJ1-1	TGTGCCAGCAGCCGTTTTCAGGGGGCGAGGGGTGAAGCTTTCTTT	CASSRFQGARGEAFF
-	TRBV18	TRBD1	TRBJ1-4	TGTGCCAGCTCACCTTTGACAGGGGGCACTAATGAAAAACTGTTTTTT	CASSPLTGGTNEKLFF
-	TRBV7-2	-	TRBJ1-3	TGTGCCAGCAGGGACTCCGTTGGGAGAAACACCATATATTTT	CASRDSVGRNTIYF
-	TRBV9	TRBD1	TRBJ2-7	TGTGCCAGCAGCGTAGGGGACAGGGGGCTGTACGAGCAGTACTTC	CASSVGDRGLYEQYF
-	TRBV19	TRBD2	TRBJ2-7	TGTGCCAGTAGTACGACTAGCGGGAGCTCCTACGAGCAGTACTTC	CASSTTSGSSYEQYF
-	TRBV29-1	-	TRBJ2-7	TGCAGCGTTGAAACAGGGAGTGCCTACGAGCAGTACTTC	CSVETGSAYEQYF
-	TRBV20-1	-	TRBJ1-2	TGCAGTGCCTCGACAGGCTTCTATGGCTACACCTTC	CSASTGFYGYTF
-	TRBV11-2	-	TRBJ1-4	TGTGCCAGCAGCTCTATGGTCCAGGGCGCCTTGCCAACTAATGAAAAACTGTTTTTT	CASSSMVQGALPTNEKLFF
-	TRBV18	-	TRBJ1-6	TGTGCCAGCTCACCGGCAGGGCCGAATTCACCCCTCCACTTT	CASSPAGPNSPLHF
-	TRBV9	-	TRBJ2-1	TGTGCCAGCAGCGTAGATGTGTTCAGGGAACAGTTCTTC	CASSVDVFREQFF
-	TRBV2	-	TRBJ2-5	TGTGCCAGCAGTACAGGGATAAGAGAGACCCAGTACTTC	CASSTGIRETQYF
-	TRBV5-8	-	TRBJ2-1	TGTGCCAGCAGCTCCTACGACGGAATCCGAGGGCGGAATGAGCAGTTCTTC	CASSSYDGIRGRNEQFF
once	TRBV30	-	TRBJ2-7	TGTGCCTGGAGTGAAGGGAGCCATAGGGAGCAGTACTTC	CAWSEGSHREQYF
-	TRBV7-2	-	TRBJ2-3	TGTGCCAGCAGCTCCCGGGGCACAGATACGCAGTATTTT	CASSSRGTDTQYF
-	TRBV3-1	-	TRBJ2-1	TGTGCCAGCAGCCAAGGATCCTCTACCTACAATGAGCAGTTCTTC	CASSQGSSTYNEQFF
-	TRBV19	TRBD1	TRBJ2-2	TGTGCCAGTAGTGCCGACAGGGGGCGGACCGGGGAGCTGTTTTTT	CASSADRGRTGELFF
-	TRBV19	-	TRBJ2-3	TGTGCCAGTAGTATTCAAGGGACCGATGGCACAGATACGCAGTATTTT	CASSIQGTDGTDTQYF
-	TRBV4-2	TRBD1	TRBJ1-4	TGTGCCAGCCGACAGGGGAGCAATGAAAAACTGTTTTTT	CASRQGSNEKLFF
-	TRBV5-1	TRBD1	TRBJ1-1	TGCGCCAGCAGACCGGACAGGGTACACACTGAAGCTTTCTTT	CASRPDRVHTEAFF
-	TRBV30	-	TRBJ1-1	TGTGCCTCACAAAAACAGGATCCAACTGAAGCTTTCTTT	CASQKQDPTEAFF
-	TRBV5-6	TRBD1	TRBJ1-2	TGTGCCAGCAGCGCTTACCAGGGGGCAGGCTATGGCTACACCTTC	CASSAYQGAGYGYTF
-	TRBV30	TRBD2	TRBJ2-1	TGTGCCTGTATTGGACTAGCGGGGTTCAATGAGCAGTTCTTC	CACIGLAGFNEQFF
-	TRBV5-1	-	TRBJ1-4	TGCGCCAGCAGCTTGGTACAAGCCTCTACAACTAATGAAAAACTGTTTTTT	CASSLVQASTTNEKLFF
once	TRBV12-5	-	TRBJ1-2	TGTGCTAGTGGTTTGTTCCGGTACTATGGCTACACCTTC	CASGLFRYYGYTF
few	TRBV6-1	-	TRBJ1-1	TGTGCCAGCAGTGCACTACAGGGTTCCTCTTCTGAAGCTTTCTTT	CASSALQGSSSEAFF
-	TRBV6-6	-	TRBJ2-7	TGTGCCAGCAGTTCGGGACTGGCCCACGAGCAGTACTTC	CASSSGLAHEQYF
-	TRBV7-2	TRBD2	TRBJ2-5	TGTGCCAGCAGCTTAGGTAGCGGGGGGGCCGTAGAGACCCAGTACTTC	CASSLGSGGAVETQYF
-	TRBV12-3/TRBV12-4	-	TRBJ1-4	TGTGCCAGCAGTTTAAGCCTTAGGACTAATGAAAAACTGTTTTTT	CASSLSLRTNEKLFF
-	TRBV2	TRBD2	TRBJ2-1	TGTGCCAGCAGTCGCCGGGGACTAGCGGGAAACAATGAGCAGTTCTTC	CASSRRGLAGNNEQFF
once	TRBV29-1	TRBD1	TRBJ1-4	TGCAGCGTTTACGGACAGGGGGCGGAAAAACTGTTTTTT	CSVYGQGAEKLFF
-	TRBV20-1	-	TRBJ1-4	TGCAGTGCTCATGCTCTGCGGTTGACTAATGAAAAACTGTTTTTT	CSAHALRLTNEKLFF
-	TRBV5-6	TRBD1	TRBJ1-2	TGTGCCAGCAGCTTCTCTCCCTACAGGGGGCAGGTCTATGGCTACACCTTC	CASSFSPYRGQVYGYTF
-	TRBV2	-	TRBJ1-1	TGTGCCACCCGACGGGGGTTAGCGAACACTGAAGCTTTCTTT	CATRRGLANTEAFF
-	TRBV20-1	-	TRBJ1-3	TGCAGTGCTAGTAATTTGGTGCTCGGCGGAAACACCATATATTTT	CSASNLVLGGNTIYF
-	TRBV29-1	-	TRBJ2-7	TGCAGCGTTGGCTTTCGAGGCAGGGGTAGTGTCGAGCAGTACTTC	CSVGFRGRGSVEQYF
-	TRBV7-2	-	TRBJ1-2	TGTGCCAGCAGCTTATACGGGGCGGAGGGCTACACCTTC	CASSLYGAEGYTF
-	TRBV6-2/TRBV6-3	TRBD1	TRBJ1-5	TGTGCCAGCAAACTGGGACAGGGCTCGTATAGCAATCAGCCCCAGCATTTT	CASKLGQGSYSNQPQHF
-	TRBV5-1	-	TRBJ1-6	TGCGCCAGCAGCTTGGCCACGGGCAGGAGGAACTATAATTCACCCCTCCACTTT	CASSLATGRRNYNSPLHF
-	TRBV5-1	-	TRBJ2-1	TGCGCCAGCTCCGTGGTGGGCGGGCCGTCCTACAATGAGCAGTTCTTC	CASSVVGGPSYNEQFF
-	TRBV24-1	-	TRBJ2-2	TGTGCCACCAGTGACCTGAGGGGCACCGGGGAGCTGTTTTTT	CATSDLRGTGELFF
-	TRBV7-9	TRBD2	TRBJ2-1	TGTGCCAGCAGCCCCTCTCCCACTAGCGGGAAAGTGTCCTACAATGAGCAGTTCTTC	CASSPSPTSGKVSYNEQFF
-	TRBV3-1	-	TRBJ1-2	TGTGCCAGCACCAAGGATGGGGGATTGGGCTATGGCTACACCTTC	CASTKDGGLGYGYTF